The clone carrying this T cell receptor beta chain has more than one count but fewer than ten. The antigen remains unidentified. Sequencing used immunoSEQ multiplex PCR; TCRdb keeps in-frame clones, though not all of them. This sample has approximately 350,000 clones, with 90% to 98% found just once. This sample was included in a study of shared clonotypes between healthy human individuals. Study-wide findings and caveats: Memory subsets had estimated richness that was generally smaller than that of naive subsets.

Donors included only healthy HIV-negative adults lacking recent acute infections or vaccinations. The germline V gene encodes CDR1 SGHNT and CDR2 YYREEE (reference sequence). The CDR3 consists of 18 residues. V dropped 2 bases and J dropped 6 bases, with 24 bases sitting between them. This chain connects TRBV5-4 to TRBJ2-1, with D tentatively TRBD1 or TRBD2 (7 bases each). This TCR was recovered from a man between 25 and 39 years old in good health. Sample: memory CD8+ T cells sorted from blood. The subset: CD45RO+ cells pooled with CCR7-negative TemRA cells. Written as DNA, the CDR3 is TGTGCCAGCAGCTTTACTTCGGGGAGGGGGCCGGGGGCCAATGAGCAGTTCTTC. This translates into CASSFTSGRGPGANEQFF.